This is a list of T cell receptor beta chains from one sample in a study of blood T cell repertoires in COVID-19. Generated by immunoSEQ multiplex PCR, the TCRdb table keeps only in-frame clones and is missing some. The sample consists of around 100,000 clones, about 80% of them appearing once. The sequenced sample was peripheral blood. Every receptor here comes from a woman of 80 years or more with active or convalescent COVID-19. Each CDR3 is given with its conserved first and last residue. A D gene is named only where the DNA matches it firmly. Some rows mark clone size as missing; the rest say once, few, many or name a class of expanded clone.

J: TRBJ2-7
size: -
D: -
V: TRBV20-1
CDR3: CSASPGSNYEQYF
DNA: TGCAGTGCTAGTCCTGGCAGTAACTACGAGCAGTACTTC

J: TRBJ1-1
size: -
D: -
V: TRBV19
CDR3: CASSLQGVGTEAFF
DNA: TGTGCCAGTAGTCTCCAGGGTGTCGGCACTGAAGCTTTCTTT

J: TRBJ2-7
size: -
D: TRBD1
V: TRBV6-2/TRBV6-3
CDR3: CASSYRGLLSYEQYF
DNA: TGTGCCAGCAGTTACAGGGGGCTACTCTCCTACGAGCAGTACTTC

J: TRBJ1-2
size: -
D: TRBD1
V: TRBV5-1
CDR3: CASSLDGQGAETF
DNA: TGCGCCAGCAGCTTGGATGGACAGGGGGCTGAGACCTTC

J: TRBJ2-3
size: -
D: -
V: TRBV4-1
CDR3: CASGRQVWGTDTQYF
DNA: TGCGCCAGCGGCAGACAGGTTTGGGGCACAGATACGCAGTATTTT

J: TRBJ2-4
size: -
D: TRBD2
V: TRBV30
CDR3: CAWRSSGMRAKNIQYF
DNA: TGTGCCTGGAGATCTAGCGGGATGAGGGCCAAAAACATTCAGTACTTC

J: TRBJ2-1
size: -
D: TRBD2
V: TRBV9
CDR3: CASSETSGYNEQFF
DNA: TGTGCCAGCAGCGAGACTAGCGGATACAATGAGCAGTTCTTC

J: TRBJ2-3
size: -
D: TRBD1
V: TRBV30
CDR3: CAWRDRATDTQYF
DNA: TGTGCCTGGAGGGACAGGGCAACAGATACGCAGTATTTT

J: TRBJ2-2
size: -
D: -
V: TRBV7-6
CDR3: CASSLGHRENTGELFF
DNA: TGTGCCAGCAGCTTAGGACACCGGGAGAACACCGGGGAGCTGTTTTTT

J: TRBJ2-2
size: once
D: TRBD1
V: TRBV5-1
CDR3: CASSTTGATGELFF
DNA: TGCGCCAGCAGCACAACAGGGGCCACCGGGGAGCTGTTTTTT

J: TRBJ2-7
size: few
D: TRBD2
V: TRBV5-4
CDR3: CASSSKRGDGEQYF
DNA: TGTGCCAGCAGCTCGAAGCGGGGGGACGGCGAGCAGTACTTC

J: TRBJ2-2
size: -
D: TRBD1
V: TRBV3-1/TRBV3-2
CDR3: CASRLTGEGSGELFF
DNA: TGTGCCAGCAGGCTGACAGGGGAAGGGTCCGGGGAGCTGTTTTTT

J: TRBJ1-1
size: many
D: -
V: TRBV11-2
CDR3: CASSRLAGGQTEAFF
DNA: TGTGCCAGCAGCCGCCTCGCTGGGGGCCAGACTGAAGCTTTCTTT

J: TRBJ1-1
size: -
D: -
V: TRBV28
CDR3: CASRPGMNTEAFF
DNA: TGTGCCAGCAGGCCAGGAATGAACACTGAAGCTTTCTTT

J: TRBJ1-1
size: -
D: -
V: TRBV7-2
CDR3: CASSSILSWSPEAFF
DNA: TGTGCCAGCAGCTCAATCTTGTCCTGGAGCCCTGAAGCTTTCTTT

J: TRBJ2-1
size: once
D: -
V: TRBV6-6
CDR3: CASRQQGGGSYNEQFF
DNA: TGTGCCAGCAGGCAACAGGGTGGTGGCTCCTACAATGAGCAGTTCTTC

J: TRBJ2-3
size: -
D: -
V: TRBV19
CDR3: CASSSTGPSTDTQYF
DNA: TGTGCCAGTAGTAGCACAGGGCCGAGCACAGATACGCAGTATTTT

J: TRBJ2-7
size: -
D: TRBD2
V: TRBV3-1/TRBV3-2
CDR3: CASSQASGGGADFYEQYF
DNA: TGTGCCAGCAGCCAAGCGAGCGGCGGGGGGGCTGATTTCTACGAGCAGTACTTC

J: TRBJ1-3
size: -
D: -
V: TRBV19
CDR3: CASSQRSSGNTIYF
DNA: TGTGCCAGTAGTCAAAGGAGCTCTGGAAACACCATATATTTT

J: TRBJ1-3
size: -
D: -
V: TRBV5-1
CDR3: CASSLAAAGNTIYF
DNA: TGCGCCAGCAGCTTGGCTGCGGCTGGAAACACCATATATTTT

J: TRBJ1-5
size: -
D: -
V: TRBV18
CDR3: CASSPTGTTYSNQPQHF
DNA: TGTGCCAGCTCACCAACTGGGACAACCTATAGCAATCAGCCCCAGCATTTT

J: TRBJ1-5
size: -
D: -
V: TRBV19
CDR3: CASSIDLNQPQHF
DNA: TGTGCCAGTAGTATAGATCTAAATCAGCCCCAGCATTTT

J: TRBJ1-2
size: -
D: TRBD1
V: TRBV3-1/TRBV3-2
CDR3: CASSRATGRKNGYTF
DNA: TGTGCCAGCAGCCGGGCGACAGGGAGGAAGAATGGCTACACCTTC

J: TRBJ1-3
size: -
D: TRBD1
V: TRBV6-6
CDR3: CASSPGTGPGNTIYF
DNA: TGTGCCAGCAGTCCGGGGACAGGCCCTGGAAACACCATATATTTT

J: TRBJ2-5
size: -
D: -
V: TRBV9
CDR3: CASSPSATMATQYF
DNA: TGTGCCAGCAGCCCCTCAGCGACCATGGCGACCCAGTACTTC

J: TRBJ2-7
size: -
D: -
V: TRBV6-2/TRBV6-3
CDR3: CASSPGLEQYF
DNA: TGTGCCAGCAGTCCCGGACTCGAGCAGTACTTC

J: TRBJ2-4
size: -
D: TRBD2
V: TRBV28
CDR3: CASSSSGGAKNIQYF
DNA: TGTGCCAGCAGTTCATCCGGGGGGGCCAAAAACATTCAGTACTTC

J: TRBJ1-5
size: -
D: -
V: TRBV2
CDR3: CASRTGSSNQPQHF
DNA: TGTGCCAGCAGGACAGGTTCTAGCAATCAGCCCCAGCATTTT

J: TRBJ1-4
size: -
D: -
V: TRBV19
CDR3: CASRRDLVEKLFF
DNA: TGTGCCAGTAGGCGGGACCTTGTAGAAAAACTGTTTTTT